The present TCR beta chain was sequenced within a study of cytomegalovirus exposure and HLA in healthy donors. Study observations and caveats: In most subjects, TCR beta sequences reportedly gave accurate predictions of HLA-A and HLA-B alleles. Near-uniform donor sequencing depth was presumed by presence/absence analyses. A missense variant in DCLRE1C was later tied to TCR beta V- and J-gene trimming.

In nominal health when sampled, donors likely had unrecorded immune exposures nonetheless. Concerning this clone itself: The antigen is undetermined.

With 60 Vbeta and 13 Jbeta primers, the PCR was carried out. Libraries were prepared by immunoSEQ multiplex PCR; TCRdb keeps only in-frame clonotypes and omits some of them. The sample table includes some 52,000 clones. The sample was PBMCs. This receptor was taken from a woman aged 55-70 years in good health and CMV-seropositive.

This CDR3 reads CASSLGQGANHSPLHF. The CDR3 nucleotides are TGCGCCAGCAGCTTGGGGCAGGGGGCAAATCATTCACCCCTCCACTTT. This rearrangement joins TRBV5-1 to TRBJ1-6; 8 bases match TRBD1. Germline V gives CDR1 SGHRS, CDR2 YFSETQ. After removal of 0 bases from V and 8 bases from J, the junction contained 7 bases not matched to a gene. The CDR3 contains 16 residues.